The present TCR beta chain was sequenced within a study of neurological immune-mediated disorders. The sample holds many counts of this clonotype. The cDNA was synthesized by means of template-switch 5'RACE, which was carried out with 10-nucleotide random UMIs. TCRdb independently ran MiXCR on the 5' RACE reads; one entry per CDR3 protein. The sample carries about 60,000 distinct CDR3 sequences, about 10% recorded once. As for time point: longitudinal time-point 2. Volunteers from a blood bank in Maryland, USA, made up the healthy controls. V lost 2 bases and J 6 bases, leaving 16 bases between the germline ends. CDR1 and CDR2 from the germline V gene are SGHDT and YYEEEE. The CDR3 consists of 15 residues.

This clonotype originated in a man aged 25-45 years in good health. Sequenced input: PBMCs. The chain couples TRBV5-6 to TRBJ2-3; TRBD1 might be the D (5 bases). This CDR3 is CASSFSGLRRDTQYF. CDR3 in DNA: TGTGCCAGCAGCTTCTCAGGGTTACGAAGGGATACGCAGTATTTT.